The 12 T cell receptor beta chains below were found in one sample sequenced in a study of T cell responses to AZD1222 COVID-19 vaccine. Only in-frame clones appear in the TCRdb table, and some are missing; sequencing was by immunoSEQ multiplex PCR. The sample has some 150,000 clones, around 85% seen once; the top ten hold approximately 5.1%. The sequencing here drew on peripheral blood, taken on day 0 of MenACWY control vaccination. All receptors come from an adult in good health.

The rearrangement uses TRBV29-1 and TRBJ2-1, with D maybe TRBD2 (6 bases). The CDR3 has 16 residues. The germline V gene encodes CDR1 SQVTM and CDR2 ANQGSEA. Between the trimmed V and J ends, which lost 6 bases and 7 bases, there was a span of 25 bases. The CDR3 loop is CSVPDLLRGALNEQFF. The CDR3 DNA sequence: TGCAGCGTCCCAGACCTCTTGCGGGGCGCATTAAATGAGCAGTTCTTC.

The chain employs TRBV15 and TRBJ2-2, with TRBD1 matching 8 bases. J gave up 4 bases and V 4 bases, and 5 bases lay outside the gene matches. The CDR3 has 15 residues. CDR1 is LNHNV, CDR2 YYDKDF, per germline (reference sequence). The CDR3 region is CATSMDRELTGELFF. The CDR3 DNA follows: TGTGCCACCAGCATGGACAGGGAGCTCACCGGGGAGCTGTTTTTT.

This clone was detected once. The J gene is TRBJ1-4, the V gene TRBV6-5; a possible D gene is TRBD1 (6 bases). This CDR3 has 15 amino acids. Trimming cost V 8 bases and J 4 bases, with 17 bases left between them. From germline, CDR1 is MNHEY and CDR2 SVGAGI. CDR3 DNA: TGTGCCAGCTCTCTAAGGGACACCCGTAATGAAAAACTGTTTTTT. Protein sequence: CASSLRDTRNEKLFF.

The CDR3 region is CASSAGTGGITEAFF. The DNA of the CDR3 is TGTGCCAGTAGTGCCGGGACAGGGGGCATCACTGAAGCTTTCTTT. The chain has TRBV19 and TRBJ1-1; TRBD1 matches at 12 bases. The V segment lost 5 bases and the J segment 4 bases; nucleotides outside the gene matches: 5. CDR1 LNHDA and CDR2 SQIVND come from the germline V gene (reference sequence). The CDR3 length is 15 residues.

The chain employs TRBV19 and TRBJ1-1, with a possible D match to TRBD1 (5 bases). Trimming shortened V by 7 bases and J by 5 bases, and 17 bases separated the two germline ends. The CDR3 covers 14 residues. CDR1 is LNHDA, CDR2 SQIVND, per germline (reference sequence). CDR3 loop: CASTDLGTGTEAFF. In DNA, the CDR3 is TGTGCCAGTACCGACCTGGGGACGGGGACTGAAGCTTTCTTT.

The V and J genes are TRBV5-3 and TRBJ2-7, with D maybe TRBD2 (5 bases). TRBV5-3 is an ORF; its function is uncertain. Trimming removed 9 bases from V and 3 bases from J, with 13 bases in between. The CDR3 runs to 12 residues. CDR3 in amino acids: CAIERRNYEQYV. The CDR3 nucleotides are TGTGCCATCGAGCGGCGGAACTACGAGCAGTACGTC.

The CDR3 spells CASSERVVGSEQYF. CDR3 DNA sequence: TGTGCCAGCAGTGAGAGGGTGGTAGGGTCCGAGCAGTACTTC. The V call is TRBV27, the J call TRBJ2-7; D might be TRBD2 (5 bases). Germline CDR1 and CDR2: MNHEY and SMNVEV (reference sequence). This CDR3 contains 14 residues. With 5 bases removed from V and 6 bases from J, the gap between germline ends came to 17 bases.

In DNA, the CDR3 is TGTGCCAGCAGCCAAATAAGGGGTGGCACCGGGGAGCTGTTTTTT. It yields the protein CASSQIRGGTGELFF. The chain carries TRBV11-2 and TRBJ2-2; TRBD1 might be the D (5 bases). V gave up 5 bases and J gave up 4 bases, with 14 bases separating them. CDR3 size: 15 residues. CDR1 and CDR2 (germline): SGHAT, FQNNGV.

This clone appeared once. The rearrangement joins TRBV28 to TRBJ1-4; 8 nucleotides line up with TRBD1. V shed 6 bases and J 1 base; nucleotides not matched to a gene: 1. CDR1 is MDHEN and CDR2 is SYDVKM in the germline V gene. The CDR3 contains 14 residues. The CDR3 DNA sequence: TGTGCCAGCAGAACAGGGGGAACTAATGAAAAACTGTTTTTT. It is translated as CASRTGGTNEKLFF.

The chain recombines TRBV28 with TRBJ1-2; 7 bases are a match to TRBD1. V shed 1 base, J shed 5 bases, and the junction held 13 bases outside the gene matches. CDR3 length equals 17 residues. CDR1 is MDHEN, CDR2 SYDVKM, per germline. The CDR3 DNA reads as TGTGCCAGCAGTTTATCATCAAACCGGGACAGACCTTATGGCTACACCTTC. Translation: CASSLSSNRDRPYGYTF.

The J gene is TRBJ1-3, the V gene TRBV5-1; D not certain. V dropped 0 bases and J dropped 4 bases, with 14 bases sitting between them. The CDR3 consists of 16 residues. The V gene's germline CDR1 is SGHRS and CDR2 YFSETQ. The CDR3 DNA is TGCGCCAGCAGCTTGGCCGGGCCCTCGAGGGGAAACACCATATATTTT. Translating it yields CASSLAGPSRGNTIYF.

The V gene is TRBV5-1, the J gene TRBJ2-2; D is ambiguous. Trimming left V 1 base short and J 1 base short, with 8 bases between. The CDR3 covers 15 residues. Germline CDR1 is SGHRS and CDR2 is YFSETQ. The CDR3 loop reads CASSLSSGNTGELFF. The CDR3 coding sequence is TGCGCCAGCAGCTTGAGCTCGGGGAACACCGGGGAGCTGTTTTTT.